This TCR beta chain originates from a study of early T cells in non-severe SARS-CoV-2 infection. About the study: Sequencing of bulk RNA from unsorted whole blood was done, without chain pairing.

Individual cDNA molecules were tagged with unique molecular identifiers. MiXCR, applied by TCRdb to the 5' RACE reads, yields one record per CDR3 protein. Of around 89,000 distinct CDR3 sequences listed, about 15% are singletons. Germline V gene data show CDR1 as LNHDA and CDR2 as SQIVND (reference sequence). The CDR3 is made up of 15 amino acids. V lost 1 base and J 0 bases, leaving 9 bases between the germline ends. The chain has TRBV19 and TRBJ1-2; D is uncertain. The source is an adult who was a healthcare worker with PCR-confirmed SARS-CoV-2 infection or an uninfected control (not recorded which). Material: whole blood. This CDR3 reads CASSIGGRANYGYTF. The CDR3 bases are TGTGCCAGTAGTATAGGAGGCAGAGCTAACTATGGCTACACCTTC.